These 13 T cell receptor beta chains were sequenced from one sample in a study of blood T cell repertoires in COVID-19. Clones were sequenced by immunoSEQ multiplex PCR, and TCRdb holds only the in-frame ones, with some missing. This sample has hundreds of thousands of clones, with more than 85% found just once. The sequenced sample consisted of peripheral blood. The source of these receptors is a man in his 60s with COVID-19, enrolled during active disease.

This clone was observed a single time. This chain uses TRBV19 with TRBJ1-5; the D gene is possibly TRBD1 (5 bases). V was pared by 7 bases and J by 5 bases, with 12 bases between. Germline V gene data show CDR1 as LNHDA and CDR2 as SQIVND (reference sequence). This CDR3 is 13 amino acids long. The CDR3 DNA sequence: TGTGCCAGTAAAGGGCAGGGCTATCAGCCCCAGCATTTT. This gives the protein CASKGQGYQPQHF.

The V and J genes are TRBV3-1 (or the pseudogene TRBV3-2) and TRBJ2-7; D perhaps matches TRBD1 (5 bases). The CDR3 has 16 residues. CDR1 and CDR2 from the germline V gene are LGHDT and YNNKEL (reference sequence). V lost 0 bases, J lost 2 bases, and 14 bases lay in between. The CDR3 coding sequence is TGTGCCAGCAGCCAAGAAACGACAGTTCCAGCCTACGAGCAGTACTTC. Residues: CASSQETTVPAYEQYF.

The rearrangement uses TRBV7-2 and TRBJ2-1; possible D gene TRBD1, 6 bases. Trimming took 5 bases from V and 2 from J, leaving 13 bases between them. The CDR3 is made up of 15 amino acids. Looked up from germline, CDR1 is SGHTA and CDR2 is FQGNSA. CDR3 in amino acids: CASSPQGQTYNEQFF. The CDR3 DNA is TGTGCCAGCAGCCCCCAGGGGCAGACCTACAATGAGCAGTTCTTC.

V gene TRBV4-2 combines with J gene TRBJ2-5; 8 positions agree with TRBD2. Germline CDR1 and CDR2: LGHNA and YNFKEQ. Trimming took 0 bases from V and 0 from J; bases not matched to a gene: 3. CDR3 length equals 16 residues. The DNA for the CDR3 is TGTGCCAGCAGCCAAGATGGGCGGGGGGACCAAGAGACCCAGTACTTC. As protein: CASSQDGRGDQETQYF.

The chain carries TRBV27 and TRBJ2-2, with TRBD2 identical over 10 bases. Germline CDR1 and CDR2: MNHEY and SMNVEV (reference sequence). The V gene end was trimmed by 5 bases and the J gene end by 6 bases; junction bases not matched to a gene: 18. This CDR3 is built from 19 residues. CDR3 nucleotides: TGTGCCAGCAGTCCCACCCGTCTAGCGGGAGCCTATAGGGCCGGGGAGCTGTTTTTT. This gives the protein CASSPTRLAGAYRAGELFF.

This chain connects TRBV3-1 (or the pseudogene TRBV3-2) to TRBJ1-6; no firm D call. V shed 0 bases and J shed 7 bases, with 4 bases lying between them. Germline V gene data show CDR1 as LGHDT and CDR2 as YNNKEL (reference sequence). The CDR3 is 13 residues long. CDR3 sequence (DNA): TGTGCCAGCAGCCAAGAAGCGAATTCACCCCTCCACTTT. Protein product: CASSQEANSPLHF.

V usage is TRBV18 and J usage is TRBJ1-1; 10 nucleotides match TRBD1. V shed 6 bases and J 1 base; nucleotides not matched to a gene: 8. Per germline, CDR1 KGHSH and CDR2 LQKENI. CDR3 length: 16 amino acids. The CDR3 is CASSRTGGETNTEAFF. DNA for the CDR3: TGTGCCAGCTCCCGGACAGGGGGTGAAACGAACACTGAAGCTTTCTTT.

This clone was counted a single time. This chain joins TRBV3-1 (or the pseudogene TRBV3-2) and TRBJ2-7; D is unclear. Germline loops: CDR1 LGHDT, CDR2 YNNKEL (reference sequence). The V end lost 1 base, the J end lost 7 bases, and 11 bases lay between the germline ends. The CDR3 consists of 13 residues. CDR3 in DNA: TGTGCCAGCAGCCAAGTCTCCCCTCTTGAGCAGTACTTC. This translates into CASSQVSPLEQYF.

The gene calls are TRBV19 and TRBJ1-4; D is unclear. The ends were cut back, 4 bases at V and 4 bases at J, with 16 bases in the middle. Germline lookup yields CDR1 LNHDA and CDR2 SQIVND (reference sequence). The CDR3 length is 16 residues. The CDR3 sequence: CASSTQFRSLNEKLFF. Written as DNA, the CDR3 is TGTGCCAGTAGTACTCAATTTAGGAGCCTTAATGAAAAACTGTTTTTT.

This clone was seen only once. This CDR3 reads CASSPGLYGYTF. In DNA form, the CDR3 reads TGTGCCAGCAGCCCCGGTCTGTATGGCTACACCTTC. The chain uses TRBV12-3 or TRBV12-4 and TRBJ1-2; unclear D gene. The CDR3 runs 12 residues. V was pared by 6 bases and J by 5 bases, with 10 bases between.

The DNA for the CDR3 is TGTGCCAGCAGCGTCCCACAAGCGGGGAGGGGCACAGATACGCAGTATTTT. Translating it yields CASSVPQAGRGTDTQYF. V is TRBV9 and J is TRBJ2-3; 7 bases map to TRBD2. The germline V gene encodes CDR1 SGDLS and CDR2 YYNGEE. Losses at the gene ends were 2 bases for V and 1 base for J; bases not matched to a gene: 10. The CDR3 runs to 17 residues.

This rearrangement joins TRBV5-6 to TRBJ1-3; D not resolved. CDR1 and CDR2 (germline): SGHDT, YYEEEE. This CDR3 is 17 amino acids long. The V and J ends lost 0 bases and 2 bases respectively, with 15 bases between them. The CDR3 region has the DNA TGTGCCAGCAGCTTGGCTGGAGGCAGTTACACTGGAAACACCATATATTTT. Its translation: CASSLAGGSYTGNTIYF.

The chain links TRBV14 to TRBJ2-3, with 9 positions matching TRBD2. This CDR3 is 15 amino acids long. J lost 6 bases, V lost 4 bases, and 8 bases had no gene match. Germline CDR1 reads SGHDN; CDR2 reads FVKESK. CDR3 DNA sequence: TGTGCCAGCAGCCCAATAGCGGGGGCCGGGGATACGCAGTATTTT. The encoded protein is CASSPIAGAGDTQYF.